One and the same sample provided the 18 T cell receptor beta chains below, sequenced in a study of blood T cell repertoires in COVID-19. The data were produced by immunoSEQ multiplex PCR, yet TCRdb's version contains in-frame clones alone and is incomplete. The repertoire holds approximately 93,000 clones, about three quarters seen once, with around 14% in the top ten. Material for sequencing was peripheral blood. The source of these receptors is a woman older than 75 with acute or convalescent COVID-19.

This clone was observed a handful of times. The chain carries TRBV19 and TRBJ2-3; 7 nucleotides agree with TRBD2. The CDR3 is made up of 17 amino acids. Germline assignment: CDR1 LNHDA and CDR2 SQIVND (reference sequence). V trimming: 4 bases; J trimming: 0 bases; junction bases outside the gene matches: 10. CDR3 in DNA: TGTGCCAGTAGTACCGGCTCCGGGACTATAAGCACAGATACGCAGTATTTT. Its translation: CASSTGSGTISTDTQYF.

In nucleotides, the CDR3 is TGTGCCAGCTCACCGAGAGGGAAAGAGACCCAGTACTTC. Translating it yields CASSPRGKETQYF. The rearrangement joins TRBV18 to TRBJ2-5; a weak D match, TRBD2 (5 bases). The V gene lost 3 bases and the J gene lost 3 bases, with 8 bases spanning the gap. Germline values: CDR1 KGHSH, CDR2 LQKENI. The CDR3 contains 13 residues.

This clone was detected many times. The chain employs TRBV9 and TRBJ1-2; 7 bases are shared with TRBD1. Germline CDR1 is SGDLS and CDR2 is YYNGEE. The CDR3 is made up of 13 amino acids. V lost 3 bases and J lost 4; bases outside the gene matches: 3. The CDR3 reads CASSAGTVYGYTF. In DNA, the CDR3 is TGTGCCAGCAGCGCCGGGACAGTCTATGGCTACACCTTC.

CDR3 in amino acids: CAISDPDRNTEAFF. CDR3 nucleotides: TGTGCCATCAGTGACCCCGACAGGAACACTGAAGCTTTCTTT. The chain uses TRBV10-3 and TRBJ1-1, with D possibly matching TRBD1 (5 bases). The ends were cut back, 3 bases at V and 1 base at J, with 9 bases in the middle. CDR3 size: 14 residues. The germline CDR1 and CDR2 sequences are ENHRY and SYGVKD.

This sequence joins TRBV4-2 and TRBJ1-1; D might be TRBD1 (6 bases). This CDR3 comprises 16 residues. Per germline, CDR1 LGHNA and CDR2 YNFKEQ. The germline V and J ends were trimmed by 0 bases and 0 bases, with 11 bases remaining between them. CDR3 sequence (DNA): TGTGCCAGCAGCCAAGAAGGGGGACCATTGAACACTGAAGCTTTCTTT. Protein: CASSQEGGPLNTEAFF.

The count of this clone is one. CDR3 DNA sequence: TGTGCCAGCAGCCAAGATAACTGGGCCCCCACCGGGGAGCTGTTTTTT. Translation: CASSQDNWAPTGELFF. V is TRBV3-1 (or the pseudogene TRBV3-2) and J is TRBJ2-2; D call uncertain. The CDR3 has 16 residues. Trimming removed 0 bases at V and 4 bases at J, with 12 bases between. In germline, CDR1 is LGHDT, CDR2 YNNKEL (reference sequence).

V is TRBV7-2 and J is TRBJ2-1; TRBD2 aligns across 13 bases. V shed 6 bases and J 7 bases; nucleotides not matched to a gene: 3. The germline gives CDR1 SGHTA, CDR2 FQGNSA. This CDR3 is built from 14 residues. The CDR3 sequence: CASRLAGGRNEQFF. The CDR3 bases are TGTGCCAGCAGACTAGCGGGGGGGCGGAATGAGCAGTTCTTC.

The rearrangement uses TRBV6-5 and TRBJ1-1; D might be TRBD1 (5 bases). Germline loops: CDR1 MNHEY, CDR2 SVGAGI. The CDR3 consists of 11 residues. CDR3 region: CAAQGNTEAFF. CDR3 bases: TGTGCTGCTCAGGGAAACACTGAAGCTTTCTTT.

The rearrangement uses TRBV30 and TRBJ1-5, with D tentatively TRBD1 (6 bases). Germline-derived CDR1 and CDR2 are GTSNPN and SVGIG (reference sequence). The V end lost 1 base, the J end lost 4 bases, and 8 bases lay between the germline ends. The CDR3 runs to 13 residues. In DNA, the CDR3 is TGTGCCTGGAGTGGACAGGAGAATCAGCCCCAGCATTTT. Translated: CAWSGQENQPQHF.

The chain combines TRBV7-9 with TRBJ1-4, with 10 bases matching TRBD1. Trimming took 1 base from V and 6 from J; bases not matched to a gene: 2. CDR1 and CDR2 (germline): SEHNR, FQNEAQ (reference sequence). The length of the CDR3 is 15 residues. CDR3 amino acids: CASSLEGQGHEKLFF. CDR3 DNA sequence: TGTGCCAGCAGCTTAGAGGGACAGGGGCATGAAAAACTGTTTTTT.

The V and J genes are TRBV4-2 and TRBJ1-1; 7 bases align to TRBD1. Losses at the gene ends were 3 bases for V and 5 bases for J; bases not matched to a gene: 15. Germline V gives CDR1 LGHNA, CDR2 YNFKEQ. This CDR3 contains 17 residues. This CDR3 is CASSHDRGDRVYTEAFF. DNA for the CDR3: TGTGCCAGCAGCCACGATAGGGGTGACAGGGTATATACTGAAGCTTTCTTT.

The chain uses TRBV6-2 or TRBV6-3 and TRBJ1-5; D might be TRBD1 (5 bases). Trimming took 6 bases from V and 6 from J, leaving 12 bases between them. Per the germline V gene, CDR1 is MNHEY and CDR2 is SVGEGT. This CDR3 contains 13 residues. This CDR3 reads CASSRGRVQPQHF. The DNA of the CDR3 is TGTGCCAGCAGCCGGGGCCGAGTTCAGCCCCAGCATTTT.

The V gene is TRBV4-1, the J gene TRBJ1-1; D is uncertain. Germline V CDR1 and CDR2: MGHRA, YSYEKL. The CDR3 is made up of 18 amino acids. Trimming shortened V by 0 bases and J by 0 bases, and 17 bases separated the two germline ends. Here the CDR3 reads CASSQDFAGPGLNTEAFF. DNA for the CDR3: TGCGCCAGCAGCCAAGATTTCGCTGGGCCTGGCTTGAACACTGAAGCTTTCTTT.

This clone was seen a few times. This chain joins TRBV30 and TRBJ1-2; D unclear. The CDR3 sequence is 13 residues long. Trimming stripped 1 base from V and 8 bases from J, with 14 bases between. Germline CDR1 GTSNPN, CDR2 SVGIG (reference sequence). CDR3 in DNA: TGTGCCTGGAGTGCACAGAGCTTCGGCGGCTACACCTTC. Protein product: CAWSAQSFGGYTF.

This chain connects TRBV7-2 to TRBJ1-2; D possibly corresponds to TRBD1 (6 bases). Germline V gene lookup returns CDR1 SGHTA and CDR2 FQGNSA. V was trimmed by 2 bases and J by 5 bases, leaving 15 bases between them. The CDR3 is made up of 15 amino acids. This CDR3 is CASSLLRDTGYGYTF. In nucleotides, the CDR3 is TGTGCCAGCAGCTTACTTCGGGACACAGGATATGGCTACACCTTC.

The CDR3 DNA sequence: TGTGCCAGCCTCGGCTCCTATAATTCACCCCTCCACTTT. Amino acids: CASLGSYNSPLHF. The chain recombines TRBV28 with TRBJ1-6; no clear D. CDR3 length: 13 amino acids. From germline, CDR1 is MDHEN and CDR2 SYDVKM. V lost 8 bases and J 0 bases, leaving 5 bases between the germline ends.

The chain couples TRBV19 to TRBJ1-3, with TRBD1 matching 8 bases. Unmatched junction bases numbered 4, after V lost 7 bases and J lost 2 bases. The germline CDR1 and CDR2 sequences are LNHDA and SQIVND (reference sequence). There are 14 residues in the CDR3. CDR3: CASIQQGAGNTIYF. Written as DNA, the CDR3 is TGTGCCAGTATCCAACAGGGGGCTGGAAACACCATATATTTT. The full variable domain, its missing parts supplied by reference TRBV19 and TRBJ1-3, is DGGITQSPKYLFRKEGQNVTLSCEQNLNHDAMYWYRQDPGQGLRLIYYSQIVNDFQKGDIAEGYSVSREKKESFPLTVTSAQKNPTAFYLCASIQQGAGNTIYFGEGSWLTVV.

The chain joins TRBV6-5 to TRBJ1-1, with 8 bases aligning to TRBD1. The CDR3 extends over 15 amino acids. Trimming at V came to 6 bases and at J to 1 base, leaving 7 bases not matched to a gene. Germline CDR1 MNHEY, CDR2 SVGAGI. CDR3 bases: TGTGCCAGCAGCCGAACTGGGACAGGGAACACTGAAGCTTTCTTT. Encoded protein: CASSRTGTGNTEAFF.